The sequence of this TCR beta chain was determined in a study of OX40 agonist ivuxolimab in advanced cancers. Measured with immunoSEQ multiplex PCR; TCRdb has only the in-frame clones, and not every one. In the table there are roughly 30,000 clones, 90% to 95% of which are singletons. Germline V gene data show CDR1 as SQVTM and CDR2 as ANQGSEA. V was clipped by 0 bases and J by 5 bases, with 10 bases between them. CDR3 length equals 13 residues. This material consisted of CD4+ or CD8+ T cells sorted from blood, taken in a trial of the OX40 agonist ivuxolimab. This TCR came from an adult with an advanced solid tumor such as melanoma, head and neck, liver or kidney cancer. This chain connects TRBV29-1 to TRBJ1-1; D perhaps matches TRBD1 (5 bases). CDR3 nucleotides: TGCAGCGTTGAAGATGGGACGGAGACTGAAGCTTTCTTT. It yields the protein CSVEDGTETEAFF.